This record concerns one TCR beta chain sequence. Antigen unknown. The CDR3 is made up of 13 amino acids. The V gene's germline CDR1 is MNHEY and CDR2 SMNVEV (reference sequence). V was shortened by 8 bases and J by 4 bases, with 13 bases between the two germline ends. CD8 cells classed as naive were CD45RO-negative and positively selected for CCR7, excluding terminally differentiated effector memory CD45RA+ cells. These data belong to a study of shared clonotypes between healthy human individuals. In the study overall: The donors, two women and three men, were aged 18 to 49. Study-wide findings and caveats: Only blood was sampled, and tissue TCR repertoires likely differ from blood ones.

Using immunoSEQ multiplex PCR, the repertoire was profiled, and TCRdb retains in-frame clones only, with some absent. The sample lists around 2.1 million clones, more than 85% occurring once. The TCR sequence derives from a man between 18 and 35 years old in good health. Some clones in this sample may be carry-over from other donors' samples. The sample comprised naive CD8+ T cells from PBMCs. The chain has TRBV27 and TRBJ2-3; D might be TRBD1 (6 bases). The CDR3 sequence is CASQSGHPDTQYF. For the CDR3, the DNA is TGTGCCAGCCAATCGGGACATCCAGATACGCAGTATTTT.